A single sample gave rise to the 28 T cell receptor beta chains below, sequenced in a study of OX40 agonist ivuxolimab in advanced cancers. The table came from immunoSEQ multiplex PCR; TCRdb's copy has only in-frame clones and leaves some out. The sample contains tens of thousands of clones, 75% to 90% of which appear only once. Specimen: CD4+ or CD8+ T cells sorted from blood, collected in a trial of the OX40 agonist ivuxolimab. These receptors came from an adult with an advanced solid tumor such as melanoma, head and neck, liver or kidney cancer.

V and J are TRBV5-4 and TRBJ2-3; 12 bases agree with TRBD2. The CDR3 has 16 residues. The V segment lost 4 bases and the J segment 1 base; nucleotides outside the gene matches: 4. The germline V gene encodes CDR1 SGHNT and CDR2 YYREEE (reference sequence). The CDR3 DNA is TGTGCCAGCAGCGTTCGACTAGCGGGAGGCACAGATACGCAGTATTTT. This codes for CASSVRLAGGTDTQYF.

The chain joins TRBV5-1 to TRBJ1-1; D is undetermined. CDR1 is SGHRS and CDR2 is YFSETQ in the germline V gene. Trimming cost V 0 bases and J 3 bases, with 12 bases left between them. The CDR3 contains 15 residues. CDR3 sequence (DNA): TGCGCCAGCAGCTTGGAATCCGGGGTAGACACTGAAGCTTTCTTT. This translates into CASSLESGVDTEAFF.

The rearrangement joins TRBV12-1 to TRBJ2-5; the table's D call, TRBD2, has no DNA check behind it. TRBV12-1 is described as a pseudogene. The CDR3 runs 14 residues. The CDR3 bases are TGTGCCAGCAAGGGGCGGGAGATAGGAGAGACCCAGTACTTC. Protein sequence: CASKGREIGETQYF.

The chain links TRBV19 to TRBJ1-3; D remains unclear. V was shortened by 5 bases and J by 1 base, with 12 bases between the two germline ends. CDR1 is LNHDA and CDR2 is SQIVND in the germline V gene (reference sequence). The CDR3 extends over 15 amino acids. The CDR3 loop reads CASSPDQSSGNTIYF. CDR3 sequence (DNA): TGTGCCAGTAGTCCGGACCAGTCATCTGGAAACACCATATATTTT.

This chain uses TRBV4-1 with TRBJ2-2, with D hard to call. V was clipped by 0 bases and J by 4 bases, with 9 bases between them. CDR3 length: 15 residues. CDR1 and CDR2 (germline): MGHRA, YSYEKL. The CDR3 spells CASSQDLQPTGELFF. In DNA, the CDR3 is TGCGCCAGCAGCCAAGATTTACAGCCCACCGGGGAGCTGTTTTTT.

This clone was observed once. The chain has TRBV10-3 and TRBJ2-5; D not certain. The V end was cut by 7 bases, the J end by 5 bases, with 14 bases between. CDR1 is ENHRY, CDR2 SYGVKD, per germline. This CDR3 has 13 amino acids. CDR3 nucleotides: TGTGCCATCACCGAGAGACTTAGCGAGACCCAGTACTTC. The encoded protein is CAITERLSETQYF.

The V gene is TRBV11-2, the J gene TRBJ2-2; TRBD1 or TRBD2 may be the D gene (6 bases each). The CDR3 is made up of 15 amino acids. Germline CDR1 is SGHAT and CDR2 is FQNNGV. Between the trimmed V and J ends, which lost 6 bases and 6 bases, there was a span of 17 bases. The CDR3 DNA is TGTGCCAGCAGTCTCGGGGGCTCTAATGCCGGGGAGCTGTTTTTT. Protein product: CASSLGGSNAGELFF. The whole variable domain, filled in from reference TRBV11-2 and TRBJ2-2, reads EAGVAQSPRYKIIEKRQSVAFWCNPISGHATLYWYQQILGQGPKLLIQFQNNGVVDDSQLPKDRFSAERLKGVDSTLKIQPAKLEDSAVYLCASSLGGSNAGELFFGEGSRLTVL.

This sequence joins TRBV4-1 and TRBJ2-1, with TRBD2 matching over 10 bases. CDR3 size: 15 residues. V shed 4 bases and J 2 bases; nucleotides not matched to a gene: 2. The germline CDR1 and CDR2 sequences are MGHRA and YSYEKL. Here the CDR3 reads CASSPLAGAYNEQFF. The CDR3 DNA sequence: TGCGCCAGCAGCCCCCTAGCGGGAGCCTACAATGAGCAGTTCTTC.

The rearrangement joins TRBV5-4 to TRBJ2-5, with D hard to call. Germline lookup yields CDR1 SGHNT and CDR2 YYREEE (reference sequence). This CDR3 comprises 13 residues. V gave up 4 bases and J gave up 1 base, with 8 bases separating them. CDR3 amino acids: CASSGTTQETQYF. The CDR3 nucleotides are TGTGCCAGCAGCGGAACCACCCAAGAGACCCAGTACTTC.

The rearrangement uses TRBV5-1 and TRBJ2-3; D assignment may be TRBD1 or TRBD2 (6 bases each). This CDR3 spans 14 amino acids. The V and J ends lost 4 bases and 6 bases respectively, with 15 bases between them. Looked up from germline, CDR1 is SGHRS and CDR2 is YFSETQ. CDR3 nucleotides: TGCGCCAGCAGCCGAGACCAGGGGAGGGATACGCAGTATTTT. Its translation is CASSRDQGRDTQYF.

The rearrangement joins TRBV5-4 to TRBJ1-5; 8 nucleotides line up with TRBD1. Germline V gene lookup returns CDR1 SGHNT and CDR2 YYREEE (reference sequence). This CDR3 spans 14 amino acids. V shed 4 bases, J shed 5 bases, and the junction held 5 bases outside the gene matches. The CDR3, as DNA: TGTGCCAGCAGCCGACAGGGGTCCGATCAGCCCCAGCATTTT. It translates to CASSRQGSDQPQHF.

This chain links TRBV6-1 with TRBJ2-5; 7 nucleotides line up with TRBD1. The J segment lost 2 bases and the V segment lost 6 bases, leaving 6 bases of the junction unmatched. This CDR3 contains 14 residues. CDR1 MNHNS and CDR2 SASEGT come from the germline V gene. The CDR3 reads CASSPGQQQETQYF. Here the CDR3 DNA reads TGTGCCAGCAGCCCGGGACAGCAACAAGAGACCCAGTACTTC.

This rearrangement joins TRBV6-5 to TRBJ2-7; either TRBD1 or TRBD2 may fit D (5 bases each). V was cut by 6 bases and J by 4 bases, with 19 bases left in between. This CDR3 has 15 residues. Germline CDR1 MNHEY, CDR2 SVGAGI. The CDR3 is CASRPPGRPDYEQYF. The CDR3 DNA reads TGTGCCAGCAGACCTCCGGGACGGCCTGATTACGAGCAGTACTTC.

This chain joins TRBV7-2 and TRBJ2-2; 7 bases are a match to TRBD2. Germline CDR1 and CDR2: SGHTA and FQGNSA. CDR3 length: 14 residues. The junction had 7 bases not matched to a gene; V was cut back by 6 bases and J by 6 bases. CDR3 region: CASRPTSVPGELFF. CDR3 DNA sequence: TGTGCCAGCAGACCCACTAGCGTCCCCGGGGAGCTGTTTTTT.

This clone was picked up a small number of times. The V gene is TRBV11-3, the J gene TRBJ1-5; D not certain. CDR1 and CDR2 (germline): SGHNT, YENEEA. The ends were cut back, 1 base at V and 1 base at J, with 17 bases in the middle. CDR3 size: 18 residues. CDR3 nucleotides: TGTGCCAGCAGCTTAGCTCCCAAGAGGGATCGAAGCAATCAGCCCCAGCATTTT. Encoded protein: CASSLAPKRDRSNQPQHF.

The V and J genes are TRBV20-1 and TRBJ1-1; D is unresolved. The CDR3 runs 11 residues. Germline CDR1 reads DFQATT; CDR2 reads SNEGSKA (reference sequence). The V end was cut by 3 bases, the J end by 9 bases, with 11 bases between. CDR3 region: CSASEYDKAFF. CDR3 bases: TGCAGTGCTAGCGAATATGACAAAGCTTTCTTT.

This clone has more than one count but fewer than ten. The CDR3 region has the DNA TGTGCCAGCAGAGGCACCCGGGGGGGGGACATTCAGTACTTC. It specifies CASRGTRGGDIQYF. The J gene is TRBJ2-4, the V gene TRBV2, with 8 bases fitting TRBD2. The CDR3 spans 14 residues. With 6 bases clipped from V and 8 bases from J, the junction kept 9 bases outside the gene matches. The germline CDR1 and CDR2 sequences are SNHLY and FYNNEI. Together with reference TRBV2 and TRBJ2-4, the CDR3 gives the full variable domain: EPEVTQTPSHQVTQMGQEVILRCVPISNHLYFYWYRQILGQKVEFLVSFYNNEISEKSEIFDDQFSVERPDGSNFTLKIRSTKLEDSAMYFCASRGTRGGDIQYFGAGTRLSVL.

Only one count was recorded for this clone. This sequence joins TRBV5-1 and TRBJ2-3; D is unclear. There are 13 residues in the CDR3. Trimming left V 4 bases short and J 3 bases short, with 9 bases between. The germline gives CDR1 SGHRS, CDR2 YFSETQ. The CDR3: CASSPGRTDTQYF. CDR3 in DNA: TGCGCCAGCAGCCCCGGGCGTACAGATACGCAGTATTTT. The full variable domain, in which reference TRBV5-1 and TRBJ2-3 provide the parts outside the CDR3, is KAGVTQTPRYLIKTRGQQVTLSCSPISGHRSVSWYQQTPGQGLQFLFEYFSETQRNKGNFPGRFSGRQFSNSRSEMNVSTLELGDSALYLCASSPGRTDTQYFGPGTRLTVL.

V and J are TRBV5-1 and TRBJ2-7; TRBD1 might be the D (6 bases). This CDR3 is 13 amino acids long. The V gene's germline CDR1 is SGHRS and CDR2 YFSETQ. Trimming shortened V by 4 bases and J by 5 bases, and 13 bases separated the two germline ends. Here the CDR3 reads CASSLGARDEQYF. In nucleotides, the CDR3 is TGCGCCAGCAGCCTGGGGGCCAGGGACGAGCAGTACTTC.

The chain links TRBV5-6 to TRBJ2-2; D possibly corresponds to TRBD1 (5 bases). The V end lost 0 bases, the J end lost 6 bases, and 6 bases lay between the germline ends. This CDR3 is built from 13 residues. The germline V gene has CDR1 SGHDT and CDR2 YYEEEE. CDR3: CASSLAGPGELFF. The CDR3 nucleotides read TGTGCCAGCAGCTTGGCAGGGCCCGGGGAGCTGTTTTTT.

This chain joins TRBV30 and TRBJ2-7; TRBD2 matches 7 bases. The germline CDR1 and CDR2 sequences are GTSNPN and SVGIG (reference sequence). V lost 8 bases and J lost 0; bases outside the gene matches: 7. This CDR3 is built from 13 residues. CDR3 bases: TGTGCCGCCACCGGGACTAACTCCTACGAGCAGTACTTC. The encoded protein is CAATGTNSYEQYF.

A few counts support this clone. The V and J genes are TRBV7-9 and TRBJ2-7, with TRBD1 matching 10 bases. Per germline, CDR1 SEHNR and CDR2 FQNEAQ (reference sequence). V dropped 4 bases and J dropped 7; count of bases not matched to a gene: 10. The CDR3 sequence is 15 residues long. The CDR3 DNA follows: TGTGCCAGCAGCTCCCCCGGGACAGGGGTTAGGGAGCAGTACTTC. Translated, it gives CASSSPGTGVREQYF.

The chain employs TRBV20-1 and TRBJ2-7, with D possibly matching TRBD2 (6 bases). Germline V CDR1 and CDR2: DFQATT, SNEGSKA (reference sequence). The germline V and J ends were trimmed by 5 bases and 5 bases, with 10 bases remaining between them. This CDR3 has 11 residues. CDR3 protein: CSAPRLDEQYF. CDR3 sequence (DNA): TGCAGTGCTCCCCGACTAGACGAGCAGTACTTC.

Worth noting for this clone: A read error may produce the germline difference seen at one junction end. The chain is built from TRBV7-7 and TRBJ2-5; either TRBD1 or TRBD2 may fit D (6 bases each). The CDR3 totals 14 residues. Germline CDR1 SSHAT, CDR2 FNYEAQ (reference sequence). The CDR3 bases are TGTGCTAGCAGCCCTCGAGGAGGGGGAGAGACCCAGTACTTC. Translating gives CASSPRGGGETQYF.

The J gene is TRBJ1-1, the V gene TRBV7-2; 11 bases are shared with TRBD1. Germline V gives CDR1 SGHTA, CDR2 FQGNSA. The V and J ends lost 6 bases and 5 bases, in that order; junction bases with no gene match: 11. The CDR3 covers 16 residues. DNA of the CDR3: TGTGCCAGCAGTCGCGGTGGGACAGGGGGGGAGACTGAAGCTTTCTTT. Its protein is CASSRGGTGGETEAFF.

This clone was detected only a few times. This chain joins TRBV28 and TRBJ2-3; D may be TRBD2 (6 bases). Germline values: CDR1 MDHEN, CDR2 SYDVKM. The length of the CDR3 is 15 residues. V lost 2 bases and J 3 bases, leaving 12 bases between the germline ends. The CDR3 region is CASSLPGSGTDTQYF. The CDR3 DNA follows: TGTGCCAGCAGTTTACCTGGTAGCGGAACAGATACGCAGTATTTT.

This chain joins TRBV5-1 and TRBJ2-1, with 12 bases that match TRBD2. Per germline, CDR1 SGHRS and CDR2 YFSETQ. V gave up 4 bases and J gave up 5 bases; unmatched junction bases: 7. CDR3 size: 16 residues. The CDR3, as DNA: TGCGCCAGCAGCACCCCGACTAGCGGGGGAAACAATGAGCAGTTCTTC. Translation gives CASSTPTSGGNNEQFF.

Relative to its sample, this clone is medium-sized (0.01 to 0.1%). This chain joins TRBV27 and TRBJ2-7; 8 positions match TRBD1. The CDR3 extends over 13 amino acids. Germline lookup yields CDR1 MNHEY and CDR2 SMNVEV (reference sequence). After removal of 4 bases from V and 2 bases from J, the junction contained 1 base not matched to a gene. CDR3 sequence reads: CASSSDRAYEQYF. As DNA, the CDR3 is TGTGCCAGCAGTTCGGACAGGGCCTACGAGCAGTACTTC.